This T cell receptor (beta chain) is drawn from a study of a mutant IDH1 vaccine in newly diagnosed glioma (dated by TCRdb to 2020 to 2022). For context, the study as a whole: Across visits V03 through V10, patients got a total of eight vaccinations, given in weeks 1, 3, 5, 7, 11, 15, 19 and 23. Vaccination started 4-6 weeks after radiotherapy alone, or was given together with temozolomide cycles in the groups whose treatment included chemotherapy. The roughly 33 treated patients were approximately 62% male and about 40% female, with a mean age of around 40 years. Prior to enrollment, standard therapy consisting of radiotherapy alone, temozolomide alone, or radiochemotherapy with temozolomide had been administered to patients, with the combination being received by most patients. Peripheral blood was drawn at six visits: V03 (baseline), V05, V07, V10, V12 and V13. For exploratory analyses, longitudinal TCRB deep sequencing was carried out in 25 to 30 treated patients wherever samples were available.

The germline V gene encodes CDR1 MDHEN and CDR2 SYDVKM. The CDR3 starts with the cysteine, ends with the phenylalanine, and has 17 residues. Only the CDR3 DNA stays, 51 bases, in frame from base 1. V loses 3 bases, J loses 0 bases, and the germline ends lie 18 bases apart. As to this clone: No antigen is known for it. The sample holds no much larger clone one base away, and base qualities are not on file.

Overall study results and their limits: Changes in the top peripheral T cell clonotypes picked up by TCRB sequencing did not appear to be linked to pseudoprogression. Immune responses induced by the vaccine were seen in approximately 93% of patients across multiple MHC alleles. The authors stated that sample limitations prevented analyses of patient blood samples from being reproduced. PBMC samples for TCRB deep sequencing were selected based on availability.

The label giving this sample's time point can be read as: week 23, last vaccination. Each vaccine dose, consisting of 300 ug of a 20-mer mutant IDH1 peptide in Montanide, was administered subcutaneously with topical imiquimod. All donors had newly diagnosed IDH1-mutant astrocytomas of WHO grade 3 or 4 that showed loss of nuclear ATRX. The samples were drawn from NOA16, a multicentre, single-arm, open-label phase I trial in Germany that tested a mutant IDH1 peptide vaccine in humans for the first time. Genomic DNA for TCRB sequencing was isolated from EDTA blood with the DNeasy Blood and Tissue Kit. Preparation of the library involved the immunoSEQ multiplex PCR assay. Following the manufacturer's protocol, the hsTCRB Kit was used to amplify rearranged TCR beta chain sequences. An Illumina MiSeq was used to sequence the TCRB libraries. On the authors' methods: Demultiplexing, trimming and gene mapping were performed with the kit vendor's proprietary platform. TCRdb retrieved this table from immuneACCESS and kept in-frame rearrangements only. Not all clones are present; in checked studies, unresolved V genes account for under half, and no reason is known for the remainder. V and J calls and clone size are given by that table; D and trimming were obtained from the DNA. For this sample there are some 80,000 clones; approximately 89% appear just once. The ten largest account for 0.6% to 0.95% of the sample.

The sample was PBMCs, taken from a glioma patient whose treatment included an IDH1 peptide vaccine. The TCR sequence derives from a woman between 50 and 59 years old with glioma. This chain is built from TRBV28 and TRBJ2-7, with no reliable assignment of the D segment. Read as DNA, the sequence is TGTGCCAGCAGTTTCCCCCCGTGGTCCGTGAGCTCCTACGAGCAGTACTTC. Its coded protein is CASSFPPWSVSSYEQYF. Reference TRBV28 and TRBJ2-7 proteins supply the regions before and after the CDR3; the full variable domain is: DVKVTQSSRYLVKRTGEKVFLECVQDMDHENMFWYRQDPGLGLRLIYFSYDVKMKEKGDIPEGYSVSREKKERFSLILESASTNQTSMYLCASSFPPWSVSSYEQYFGPGTRLTVT.